This is a list of T cell receptor beta chains from one sample in a study of cytomegalovirus exposure and HLA in healthy donors. Sequenced by immunoSEQ multiplex PCR; TCRdb stores in-frame clones only, minus some. The sample lists over 150,000 clones; roughly 86% were seen once. Sequencing was performed on PBMCs. The receptors here all came from a girl aged 10 to 17 in good health and CMV-seropositive. Each CDR3 is given with its conserved first and last residue. A D gene is named only where the DNA matches it firmly. Only part of the rows carry a size: once, few, many, or a class if the clone is expanded.

TGTGCCAGCAGTTACTACCGGGATCTCACCGGGGAGCTGTTTTTT CASSYYRDLTGELFF - TRBJ2-2 - TRBV6-5
TGTGCCAGCAGCGTAGTAGTCTCGAACACTGAAGCTTTCTTT CASSVVVSNTEAFF - TRBJ1-1 - TRBV9
TGTGCCAGCAGCGGGCGGGAAGGGGGCTATGAAAAACTGTTTTTT CASSGREGGYEKLFF TRBD1 TRBJ1-4 - TRBV9
TGTGCCAGCAGTGAAGCCGGGAGGGTTTATAGCAATCAGCCCCAGCATTTT CASSEAGRVYSNQPQHF - TRBJ1-5 - TRBV2
TGTGCCAGCAGGGACAGGAGGTCCTACAATGAGCAGTTCTTC CASRDRRSYNEQFF TRBD1 TRBJ2-1 - TRBV6-1
TGTGCCAGCAGCCCCTCGGGGGGAGCCTACGAGCAGTACTTC CASSPSGGAYEQYF TRBD2 TRBJ2-7 - TRBV5-6
TGTGCCAGCAGCGAATGGACAGGATCTAACACTGAAGCTTTCTTT CASSEWTGSNTEAFF TRBD1 TRBJ1-1 once TRBV2
TGTGCCAGCAGCGTAGGTTATGGGACAGCAAACACCGGGGAGCTGTTTTTT CASSVGYGTANTGELFF TRBD1 TRBJ2-2 - TRBV9
TGCAGCGTTGCGGGGTTCACTGAAGCTTTCTTT CSVAGFTEAFF - TRBJ1-1 - TRBV29-1
TGTGCCAGCAGTTCAGAGGGGGTATTATGGCCAGATACGCAGTATTTT CASSSEGVLWPDTQYF - TRBJ2-3 - TRBV28
TGCGCCAGCAGCCCTTACCTAACAGGGAATTCACCCCTCCACTTT CASSPYLTGNSPLHF - TRBJ1-6 - TRBV5-1
TGTGCCAGCAGCCAAGGACAGGGGGCGCCTGGCTACACCTTC CASSQGQGAPGYTF TRBD1 TRBJ1-2 few TRBV14
TGTGCCAGCAGCTTAGTACTAATCAGGGATGGCTACACCTTC CASSLVLIRDGYTF - TRBJ1-2 - TRBV7-9
TGTGCCAGCAGACCGGGACAAGGTGCTGGAAACACCATATATTTT CASRPGQGAGNTIYF - TRBJ1-3 - TRBV7-9
TGTGCCAGCAGTTATAGTCCCGGGACAGGGTGGGAGTATGGCTACACCTTC CASSYSPGTGWEYGYTF TRBD1 TRBJ1-2 - TRBV2
TGCGCCAGCAGCCAAGATTCAGCGGGGGCCCTTACCTACAATGAGCAGTTCTTC CASSQDSAGALTYNEQFF TRBD2 TRBJ2-1 - TRBV4-1
TGTGCCAGCAGCATAACATGGGACAGGGGGCACTACGAGCAGTACTTC CASSITWDRGHYEQYF TRBD1 TRBJ2-7 - TRBV11-2
TGTGCCAGCAGTGCCCTCCGGGACAGGGGCGGGAACGGCTACACCTTC CASSALRDRGGNGYTF TRBD1 TRBJ1-2 few TRBV2
TGCGCCAGCAGCTTAGGGGGCGAGTACACCGGGGAGCTGTTTTTT CASSLGGEYTGELFF TRBD1 TRBJ2-2 - TRBV5-1
TGTGCCAGTAGTATTGGGCAGAATCTAGCCAAAAACATTCAGTACTTC CASSIGQNLAKNIQYF - TRBJ2-4 - TRBV19
TGTGCCAGCAGGGGAGGGGGGACCGGGGAGCTGTTTTTT CASRGGGTGELFF - TRBJ2-2 - TRBV2
TGCAGCGTTGACAGGCCTAACTATGGCTACACCTTC CSVDRPNYGYTF - TRBJ1-2 - TRBV29-1
TGTGCCAGCAGCCCGGACCCAGGGGTGGGCGATGAGCAGTTCTTC CASSPDPGVGDEQFF - TRBJ2-1 many TRBV7-8
TGTGCCAGCAGTTTTCTTGGACAGCGAAAGGGGCAAGAGACCCAGTACTTC CASSFLGQRKGQETQYF - TRBJ2-5 - TRBV27
TGTGCCAGCACTGACAGGCAGATGGCACAGCCCCAGCATTTT CASTDRQMAQPQHF - TRBJ1-5 - TRBV7-9
TGTGCCACTGGGGCGGGGACTGGAAACACCATATATTTT CATGAGTGNTIYF - TRBJ1-3 - TRBV5-6
TGTGCCAGCAGTGATAACAGGGACTCTGGAAACACCATATATTTT CASSDNRDSGNTIYF - TRBJ1-3 - TRBV2
TGTGCCAGCAGTGCCCCGGGGATCAACTATGGCTACACCTTC CASSAPGINYGYTF - TRBJ1-2 - TRBV2
TGTGCCAGCAGCGGACCCGGGACAGGGGGAGACTATGGCTACACCTTC CASSGPGTGGDYGYTF TRBD1 TRBJ1-2 once TRBV7-9
TGTGCCAGCACCTCCGGGGCGGGGGCACCGCGGGGTGAGCAGTTCTTC CASTSGAGAPRGEQFF - TRBJ2-1 - TRBV9
TGTGCCAGTAGTACAGGGTACGAGCAGTACTTC CASSTGYEQYF - TRBJ2-7 once TRBV19
TGTGCCAGCAGTTCTCGACTAGCCGGAAACAATGAGCAGTTCTTC CASSSRLAGNNEQFF TRBD2 TRBJ2-1 - TRBV5-8
TGTGCCAGCAGTTTCTCGGACAGTCCTGGAAACACCATATATTTT CASSFSDSPGNTIYF - TRBJ1-3 - TRBV6-5
TGCGCCAGCAGCCTGGACCCCGGGACTACCAACAATGAGCAGTTCTTC CASSLDPGTTNNEQFF TRBD2 TRBJ2-1 - TRBV5-1
TGCGCCAGCAGCTCCAGGAGCGGGGGACTCTACAATGAGCAGTTCTTC CASSSRSGGLYNEQFF TRBD2 TRBJ2-1 - TRBV5-1
TGTGCCAGCAGCGGCTCCGGGACAGGGGGTGAATACTACTCCTACGAGCAGTACTTC CASSGSGTGGEYYSYEQYF TRBD1 TRBJ2-7 - TRBV9
TGCGCCAGCAGTGAGACGGGGGGGGCAGATACGCAGTATTTT CASSETGGADTQYF TRBD2 TRBJ2-3 few TRBV10-1
TGTGCCAGCAGTTTATCCTACACGACAGGGAGCTATGGCTACACCTTC CASSLSYTTGSYGYTF TRBD1 TRBJ1-2 once TRBV27
TGTGCCAGCAGCGTAGCACGGTTTAGCGGGGAACAAGAGACCCAGTACTTC CASSVARFSGEQETQYF TRBD2 TRBJ2-5 - TRBV9
TGTGCCAGCAGCACCCGGACTAGTATAGGCGACGAGCAGTTCTTC CASSTRTSIGDEQFF TRBD2 TRBJ2-1 once TRBV4-2
TGTGCCAGCAGCGCAAGAGACAGGGAGACCGATACGCAGTATTTT CASSARDRETDTQYF TRBD1 TRBJ2-3 once TRBV9
TGCGCCAGCAGCACCCCGGGGTATGAGCAGTTCTTC CASSTPGYEQFF - TRBJ2-1 - TRBV5-1
TGTGCCAGCAGCTTAGGTGGACAATGGAGCTCCTACAATGAGCAGTTCTTC CASSLGGQWSSYNEQFF - TRBJ2-1 - TRBV7-9
TGTGCCAGCAGCCCAGGCGGGACAGGGGTCAACGAGCAGTACTTC CASSPGGTGVNEQYF TRBD1 TRBJ2-7 - TRBV9
TGTGCCAGCATCCAAAGACTAGCTAGCACAGATACGCAGTATTTT CASIQRLASTDTQYF TRBD2 TRBJ2-3 - TRBV6-5
TGTGCCAGCAGCTTGATTCAACTGACTGACAGGGCAAAAAAAGCTTTCTTT CASSLIQLTDRAKKAFF TRBD1 TRBJ1-1 - TRBV7-9
TGTGCCAGTAGTATGGGCAGTCCGAGTGGCTACACCTTC CASSMGSPSGYTF - TRBJ1-2 - TRBV19
TGTGCCAGCTCACCACCTAGGAACAGGGGAGGAGATGGCTACACCTTC CASSPPRNRGGDGYTF TRBD1 TRBJ1-2 - TRBV18
TGTGCCAGTAGTAGAGCGGGAGACTTTATAGCCAAAAACATTCAGTACTTC CASSRAGDFIAKNIQYF TRBD2 TRBJ2-4 - TRBV19
TGTGCCAGCAGTGGGCGCAGGGGGCTATTCTCTGGAAACACCATATATTTT CASSGRRGLFSGNTIYF TRBD1 TRBJ1-3 - TRBV2
TGTGCCTGGAGTGTATACTCGGACAGCCGTATTGGTCAGCCCCAGCATTTT CAWSVYSDSRIGQPQHF - TRBJ1-5 - TRBV30
TGTGCCAGCAGCCGACCCCGGACTATCACCTACGAGCAGTACTTC CASSRPRTITYEQYF - TRBJ2-7 few TRBV7-9
TGTGCCAGCAGTCCCGTGGGGGGGAGGAACACTGAAGCTTTCTTT CASSPVGGRNTEAFF - TRBJ1-1 - TRBV9
TGTGCCAGCAGCCAAGCGGGTAGCGGGGGGGCCGGCACAGATACGCAGTATTTT CASSQAGSGGAGTDTQYF TRBD2 TRBJ2-3 few TRBV4-2
TGTGCCAGCAGTTTCCAGGGAGGTGTCGGCGCAGATACGCAGTATTTT CASSFQGGVGADTQYF - TRBJ2-3 - TRBV6-5
TGTGCCAGCAGCGTAAGCGGGGGGGTCAATGGGGAGCAGTTCTTC CASSVSGGVNGEQFF TRBD2 TRBJ2-1 - TRBV9
TGTGCCAGCAGCGTAGGTCTTGCTAGCGGGGGACAAGAGACCCAGTACTTC CASSVGLASGGQETQYF TRBD2 TRBJ2-5 once TRBV9